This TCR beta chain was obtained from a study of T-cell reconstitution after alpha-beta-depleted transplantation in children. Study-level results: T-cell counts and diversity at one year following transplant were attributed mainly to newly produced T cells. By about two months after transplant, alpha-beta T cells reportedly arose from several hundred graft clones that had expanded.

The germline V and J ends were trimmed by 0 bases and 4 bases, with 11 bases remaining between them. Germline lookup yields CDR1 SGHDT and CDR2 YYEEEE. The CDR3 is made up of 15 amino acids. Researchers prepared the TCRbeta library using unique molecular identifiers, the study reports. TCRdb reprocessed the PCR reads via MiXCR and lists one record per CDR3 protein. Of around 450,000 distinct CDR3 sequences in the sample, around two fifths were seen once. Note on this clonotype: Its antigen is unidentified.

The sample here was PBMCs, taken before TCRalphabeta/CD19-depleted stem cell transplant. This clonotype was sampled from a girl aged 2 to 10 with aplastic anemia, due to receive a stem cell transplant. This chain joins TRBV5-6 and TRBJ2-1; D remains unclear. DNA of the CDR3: TGTGCCAGCAGCTTGGCCGCAGGTTTATACAATGAGCAGTTCTTC. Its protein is CASSLAAGLYNEQFF.